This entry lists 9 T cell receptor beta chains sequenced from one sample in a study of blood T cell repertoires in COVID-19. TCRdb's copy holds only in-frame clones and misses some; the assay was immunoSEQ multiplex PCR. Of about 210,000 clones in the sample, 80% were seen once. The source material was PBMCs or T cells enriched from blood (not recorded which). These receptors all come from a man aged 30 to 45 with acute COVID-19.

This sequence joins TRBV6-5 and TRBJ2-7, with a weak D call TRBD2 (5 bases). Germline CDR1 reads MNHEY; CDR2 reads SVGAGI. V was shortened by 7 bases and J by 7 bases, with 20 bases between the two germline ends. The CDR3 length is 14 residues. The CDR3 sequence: CASTPDGGGREQYF. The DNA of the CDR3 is TGTGCCAGCACCCCGGACGGAGGTGGGCGGGAGCAGTACTTC.

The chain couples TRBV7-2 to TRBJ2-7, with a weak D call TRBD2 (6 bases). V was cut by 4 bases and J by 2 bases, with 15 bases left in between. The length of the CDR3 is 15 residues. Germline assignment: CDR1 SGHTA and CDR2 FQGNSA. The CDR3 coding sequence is TGTGCCAGCAGCTCCCGTGGGGCGGGGCCCTACGAGCAGTACTTC. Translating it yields CASSSRGAGPYEQYF.

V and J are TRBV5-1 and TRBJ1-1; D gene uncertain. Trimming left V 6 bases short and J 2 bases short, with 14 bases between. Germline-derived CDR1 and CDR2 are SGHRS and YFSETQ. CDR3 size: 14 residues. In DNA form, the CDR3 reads TGCGCCAGCAACGGGGTCTTAGGAAACACTGAAGCTTTCTTT. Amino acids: CASNGVLGNTEAFF.

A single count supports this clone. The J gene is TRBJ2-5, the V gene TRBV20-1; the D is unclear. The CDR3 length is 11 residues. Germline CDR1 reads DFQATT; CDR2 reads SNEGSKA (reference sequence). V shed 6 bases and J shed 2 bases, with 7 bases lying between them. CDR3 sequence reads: CSAELQETQYF. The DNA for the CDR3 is TGCAGTGCAGAGCTACAAGAGACCCAGTACTTC.

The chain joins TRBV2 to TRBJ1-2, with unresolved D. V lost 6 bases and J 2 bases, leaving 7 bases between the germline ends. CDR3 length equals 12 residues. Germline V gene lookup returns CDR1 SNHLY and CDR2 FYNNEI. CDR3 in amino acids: CASSKRNYGYTF. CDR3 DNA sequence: TGTGCCAGCAGCAAGAGAAACTATGGCTACACCTTC.

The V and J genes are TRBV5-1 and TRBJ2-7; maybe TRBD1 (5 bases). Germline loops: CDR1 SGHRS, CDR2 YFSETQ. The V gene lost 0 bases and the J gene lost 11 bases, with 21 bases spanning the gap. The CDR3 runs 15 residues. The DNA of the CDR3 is TGCGCCAGCAGCTTGGCCATGGGGATCAGGGTGGAGAAGTACTTC. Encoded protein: CASSLAMGIRVEKYF.

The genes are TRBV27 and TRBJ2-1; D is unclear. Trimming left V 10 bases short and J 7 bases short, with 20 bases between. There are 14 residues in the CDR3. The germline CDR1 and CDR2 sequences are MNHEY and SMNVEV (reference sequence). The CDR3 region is CATSGLISWNEQFF. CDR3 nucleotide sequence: TGTGCCACCTCGGGTCTTATCTCTTGGAATGAGCAGTTCTTC.

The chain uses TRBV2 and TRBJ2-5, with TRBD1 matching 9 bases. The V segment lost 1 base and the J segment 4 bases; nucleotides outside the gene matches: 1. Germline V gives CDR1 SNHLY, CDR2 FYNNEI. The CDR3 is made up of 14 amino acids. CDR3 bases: TGTGCCAGCAGTGAAGGACAGGGGGTAGAGACCCAGTACTTC. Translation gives CASSEGQGVETQYF.

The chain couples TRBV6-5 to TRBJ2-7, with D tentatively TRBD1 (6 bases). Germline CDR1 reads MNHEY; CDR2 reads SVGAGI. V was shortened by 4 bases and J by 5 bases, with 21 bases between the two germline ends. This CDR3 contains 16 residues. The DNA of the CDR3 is TGTGCCAGCAGTTTTCAGACAGGCCGACCCGTCCACGAGCAGTACTTC. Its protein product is CASSFQTGRPVHEQYF.